This TCR beta chain was observed in a study of response to subunit inactivated influenza vaccine. Study findings and constraints: The authors suggested that every seasonal influenza vaccination recruits few new T cells.

CDR3 length: 13 amino acids. Germline values: CDR1 LNHDA, CDR2 SQIVND (reference sequence). V was trimmed by 7 bases and J by 3 bases, leaving 12 bases between them. From the RT-PCR reads, TCRdb called clonotypes with MiXCR, one entry per CDR3 protein. The sample lists around 650,000 distinct CDR3 sequences; 15% to 19% were seen once. This clonotype was seen once. Its antigen is currently unknown. This clonotype was obtained from a man aged 45-65 years who received an inactivated influenza vaccine. The sample consisted of PBMCs from blood, taken about 11 days after vaccination. The V gene is TRBV19, the J gene TRBJ2-5; D uncertain. CDR3 sequence: CASTDRAKETQYF. Here the CDR3 DNA reads TGTGCCAGTACCGACCGCGCGAAAGAGACCCAGTACTTC. Looking up the rest from reference TRBV19 and TRBJ2-5 gives the full variable domain: DGGITQSPKYLFRKEGQNVTLSCEQNLNHDAMYWYRQDPGQGLRLIYYSQIVNDFQKGDIAEGYSVSREKKESFPLTVTSAQKNPTAFYLCASTDRAKETQYFGPGTRLLVL.